Listed here are 17 T cell receptor beta chains from one sample, sequenced in a study of type 1 regulatory T cells. TCRdb called the reads again in MiXCR, with one record for every CDR3 protein. Among roughly 60,000 distinct CDR3 sequences, approximately 67% were seen once, and the ten largest hold approximately 1.8%. These TCRs are of unknown antigen specificity. Sample: cultured non-Tr1 T cells, either the whole culture or a sorted T cell fraction (not recorded which). These receptors were obtained from a human donor in good health.

The chain couples TRBV19 to TRBJ2-5; no clear D. V was pared by 6 bases and J by 5 bases, with 13 bases between. Germline-derived CDR1 and CDR2 are LNHDA and SQIVND (reference sequence). CDR3 length: 13 amino acids. For the CDR3, the DNA is TGTGCCAGTAGCTCCCGGCGCAGGGAGACCCAGTACTTC. The encoded protein is CASSSRRRETQYF.

There are a few counts of this clonotype. The V call is TRBV7-8, the J call TRBJ2-7; 14 nucleotides line up with TRBD2. There are 15 residues in the CDR3. The germline V gene encodes CDR1 SGHVS and CDR2 FQNEAQ. Trimming took 6 bases from V and 2 from J; bases not matched to a gene: 3. In nucleotides, the CDR3 is TGTGCCAGCAGGGCGGGACTAGCGGGGGCCTACGAGCAGTACTTC. Translating it yields CASRAGLAGAYEQYF.

The chain is built from TRBV12-5 and TRBJ2-1; possible D gene TRBD1, 6 bases. This CDR3 is 17 amino acids long. Trimming cost V 1 base and J 9 bases, with 22 bases left between them. Germline CDR1 and CDR2: LGHNT and FRNRAP. CDR3: CASGLDQGILRSAEQFF. In DNA, the CDR3 is TGTGCTAGTGGTTTGGACCAGGGGATTCTTCGCTCGGCTGAGCAGTTCTTC.

The rearrangement links TRBV6-5 to TRBJ2-3; 7 positions agree with TRBD2. There are 15 residues in the CDR3. V dropped 4 bases and J dropped 5; count of bases not matched to a gene: 9. Germline V gene data show CDR1 as MNHEY and CDR2 as SVGAGI. The CDR3: CASSSNGLVRDTQYF. The CDR3, as DNA: TGTGCCAGCAGTTCCAACGGACTAGTTAGAGATACGCAGTATTTT.

This chain joins TRBV19 and TRBJ1-2; 9 bases are shared with TRBD1. The junction had 19 bases not matched to a gene; V was cut back by 10 bases and J by 7 bases. CDR3 length: 16 amino acids. Per the germline V gene, CDR1 is LNHDA and CDR2 is SQIVND (reference sequence). CDR3 nucleotide sequence: TGTGCCAATGGGAAGAAAGGACAGGGGCGAAATCGTGGCTACACCTTC. Translated, it gives CANGKKGQGRNRGYTF.

V usage is TRBV15 and J usage is TRBJ2-3; 12 positions match TRBD2. The CDR3 runs to 17 residues. Unmatched junction bases numbered 9, after V lost 3 bases and J lost 5 bases. Germline V gene lookup returns CDR1 LNHNV and CDR2 YYDKDF (reference sequence). Here the CDR3 DNA reads TGTGCCACCAGCAGGATGTCTGGGACTAGCGGGCTAGATACGCAGTATTTT. Its protein is CATSRMSGTSGLDTQYF.

This clonotype was seen only a few times. This rearrangement joins TRBV29-1 to TRBJ1-3; no reliable D call. The length of the CDR3 is 13 residues. V gave up 4 bases and J gave up 3 bases, with 10 bases separating them. Germline loops: CDR1 SQVTM, CDR2 ANQGSEA. The CDR3, as DNA: TGCAGCGTTGGTTCAGTCGGTGGAAACACCATATATTTT. Residues: CSVGSVGGNTIYF.

By proportion, this clonotype is medium-sized. The chain links TRBV5-1 to TRBJ2-1; TRBD1 might be the D (6 bases). V was trimmed by 4 bases and J by 4 bases, leaving 9 bases between them. CDR3 length: 13 residues. From germline, CDR1 is SGHRS and CDR2 YFSETQ. CDR3 loop: CASSLQGYNEQFF. The CDR3 nucleotides read TGCGCCAGCAGCCTGCAGGGGTACAATGAGCAGTTCTTC.

The chain couples TRBV28 to TRBJ1-6, with a tentative D call TRBD1 (6 bases). V lost 6 bases and J lost 7, with 16 bases in between. The germline V gene has CDR1 MDHEN and CDR2 SYDVKM. The CDR3 extends over 15 amino acids. CDR3 bases: TGTGCCAGCAGACCTACCACAGGGTCCAATTCACCCCTCCACTTT. Amino acids: CASRPTTGSNSPLHF.

Points on this clonotype: At one of its ends the junction is not consistent with the germline gene, which may arise from a read error. The V call is TRBV2, the J call TRBJ2-7, with 7 bases lining up with TRBD1. CDR1 is SNHLY and CDR2 is FYNNEI in the germline V gene. CDR3 length: 12 residues. CDR3 amino acids: CAISETGNEQYF. The CDR3 bases are TGTGCCATCAGTGAGACAGGGAACGAGCAGTACTTC.

The chain uses TRBV7-2 and TRBJ2-1, with TRBD1 matching over 10 bases. V shed 1 base and J 7 bases; nucleotides not matched to a gene: 7. Germline assignment: CDR1 SGHTA and CDR2 FQGNSA. The CDR3 is 16 amino acids. CDR3 nucleotide sequence: TGTGCCAGCAGCTTAGTGGGGACAGGGGCAGGGAATGAGCAGTTCTTC. As protein: CASSLVGTGAGNEQFF. The whole variable domain, remainder taken from reference TRBV7-2 and TRBJ2-1, is GAGVSQSPSNKVTEKGKDVELRCDPISGHTALYWYRQSLGQGLEFLIYFQGNSAPDKSGLPSDRFSAERTGGSVSTLTIQRTQQEDSAVYLCASSLVGTGAGNEQFFGPGTRLTVL.

V usage is TRBV2 and J usage is TRBJ2-1; 10 positions agree with TRBD2. This CDR3 contains 15 residues. Germline V lookup: CDR1 SNHLY, CDR2 FYNNEI. The V gene end was trimmed by 6 bases and the J gene end by 4 bases; junction bases not matched to a gene: 6. The CDR3 bases are TGTGCCAGCAGGCCCCTAGCGGGAGAGTACAATGAGCAGTTCTTC. Encoded protein: CASRPLAGEYNEQFF.

The J gene is TRBJ1-1, the V gene TRBV27, with 7 nucleotides matching TRBD1. Germline V gives CDR1 MNHEY, CDR2 SMNVEV (reference sequence). With 6 bases clipped from V and 1 base from J, the junction kept 11 bases outside the gene matches. CDR3 length: 16 amino acids. CDR3 region: CASSLSGTVTNTEAFF. The DNA for the CDR3 is TGTGCCAGCAGCCTCAGCGGGACAGTTACGAACACTGAAGCTTTCTTT.

This clonotype was found a few times. The chain combines TRBV4-3 with TRBJ2-2; the D gene is possibly TRBD2 (5 bases). The CDR3 length is 14 residues. Trimming removed 2 bases from V and 6 bases from J, with 10 bases in between. Germline V gene sequence: CDR1 LGHNA, CDR2 YSLEER. The CDR3 DNA follows: TGCGCCAGCAGCCAACTGCTAGCCCCCGGGGAGCTGTTTTTT. Translated: CASSQLLAPGELFF.

For the CDR3, the DNA is TGCGCCAGCAGCCCCGGTGGGGCCGGGGGCACTGAAGCTTTCTTT. This codes for CASSPGGAGGTEAFF. J is TRBJ1-1 and V is TRBV5-1; perhaps TRBD1 as D (5 bases). Germline V CDR1 and CDR2: SGHRS, YFSETQ. The CDR3 has 15 residues. With 4 bases removed from V and 4 bases from J, the gap between germline ends came to 17 bases.

V is TRBV29-1 and J is TRBJ1-3, with a possible D match to TRBD1 (6 bases). V lost 0 bases to trimming and J lost 0 bases, with 15 bases between them. Germline V lookup: CDR1 SQVTM, CDR2 ANQGSEA. The CDR3 spans 17 residues. CDR3 nucleotides: TGCAGCGTTGAAGAGCCCGCGGGACACCACTCTGGAAACACCATATATTTT. This translates into CSVEEPAGHHSGNTIYF.

The J gene is TRBJ2-3, the V gene TRBV30; D possibly corresponds to TRBD1 (5 bases). The CDR3 sequence is 14 residues long. Trimming stripped 1 base from V and 1 base from J, with 9 bases between. CDR1 is GTSNPN and CDR2 is SVGIG in the germline V gene (reference sequence). The CDR3 DNA reads as TGTGCCTGGAGTGCAGGGATCCGCACAGATACGCAGTATTTT. Amino acids: CAWSAGIRTDTQYF. The full variable domain, with the rest looked up from reference TRBV30 and TRBJ2-3, is SQTIHQWPATLVQPVGSPLSLECTVEGTSNPNLYWYRQAAGRGLQLLFYSVGIGQISSEVPQNLSASRPQDRQFILSSKKLLLSDSGFYLCAWSAGIRTDTQYFGPGTRLTVL.